The present entry profiles one T cell receptor beta chain with its context. Clones were read by immunoSEQ multiplex PCR, and TCRdb kept only the in-frame ones, dropping some. The table records about 70,000 clones, roughly 89% of them present only once. Trimming removed 4 bases at V and 3 bases at J, with 4 bases between. The CDR3 consists of 11 residues. The germline CDR1 and CDR2 sequences are SEHNR and FQNEAQ (reference sequence). This record belongs to a study of technical replicates of blood from several donors. V and J are TRBV7-9 and TRBJ2-7, with no clear D. This clonotype was obtained from a human donor in good health. Sequenced: T cells isolated from PBMCs. The CDR3 reads CASSSDYEQYF. The CDR3 DNA reads TGTGCCAGCAGCTCAGACTACGAGCAGTACTTC.